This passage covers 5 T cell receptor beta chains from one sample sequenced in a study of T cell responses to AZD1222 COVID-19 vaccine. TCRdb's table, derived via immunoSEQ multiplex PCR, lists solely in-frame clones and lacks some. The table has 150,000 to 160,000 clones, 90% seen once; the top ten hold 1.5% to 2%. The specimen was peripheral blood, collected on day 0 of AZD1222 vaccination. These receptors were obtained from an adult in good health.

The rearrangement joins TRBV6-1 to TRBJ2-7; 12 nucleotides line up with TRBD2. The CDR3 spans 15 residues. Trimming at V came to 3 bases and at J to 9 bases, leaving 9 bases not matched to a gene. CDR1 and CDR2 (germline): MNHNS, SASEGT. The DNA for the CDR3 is TGTGCCAGCAGTGAGGAACTAGCGGGAGGACAAGTGCAGTACTTC. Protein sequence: CASSEELAGGQVQYF.

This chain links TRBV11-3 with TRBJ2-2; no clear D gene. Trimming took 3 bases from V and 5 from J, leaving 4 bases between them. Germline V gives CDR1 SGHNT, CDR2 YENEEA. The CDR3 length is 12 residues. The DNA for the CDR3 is TGTGCCAGCAGCTTCGGTACCGGGGAGCTGTTTTTT. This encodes CASSFGTGELFF.

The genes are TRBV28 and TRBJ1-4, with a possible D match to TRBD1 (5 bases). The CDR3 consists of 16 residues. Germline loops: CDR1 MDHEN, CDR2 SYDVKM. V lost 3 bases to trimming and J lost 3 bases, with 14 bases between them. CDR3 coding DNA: TGTGCCAGCAGTTTTTTCGGGGGAGGTGCTAATGAAAAACTGTTTTTT. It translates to CASSFFGGGANEKLFF. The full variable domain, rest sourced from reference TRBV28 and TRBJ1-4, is DVKVTQSSRYLVKRTGEKVFLECVQDMDHENMFWYRQDPGLGLRLIYFSYDVKMKEKGDIPEGYSVSREKKERFSLILESASTNQTSMYLCASSFFGGGANEKLFFGSGTQLSVL.

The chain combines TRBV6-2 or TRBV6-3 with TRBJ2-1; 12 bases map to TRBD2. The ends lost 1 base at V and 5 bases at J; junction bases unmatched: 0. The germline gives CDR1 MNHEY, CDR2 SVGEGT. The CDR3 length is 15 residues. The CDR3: CASSYWTSGNNEQFF. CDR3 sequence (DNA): TGTGCCAGCAGTTACTGGACTAGCGGGAACAATGAGCAGTTCTTC.

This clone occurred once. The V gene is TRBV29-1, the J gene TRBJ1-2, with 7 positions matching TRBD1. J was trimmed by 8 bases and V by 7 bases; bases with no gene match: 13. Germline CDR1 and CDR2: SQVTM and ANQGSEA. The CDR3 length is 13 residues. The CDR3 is CSGDVTGEVGYTF. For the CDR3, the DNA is TGCAGCGGCGACGTTACAGGGGAGGTAGGCTACACCTTC.